This T cell receptor beta chain comes out of a study of regulatory T cells in long-lasting Graves disease. Study-wide results and caveats: In persistent patients, shared public clonotypes (more than 2,500) outnumbered those in new patients (966).

CDR3 regions were amplified by Arm-PCR using iRepertoire HTBI primers to build TCR beta libraries. TCRdb re-called the multiplex PCR reads with MiXCR, one entry per CDR3 protein. The table lists 350,000 to 450,000 distinct CDR3 sequences, 16% of them singletons. This clonotype was detected many times. The antigen remains unidentified. Described time point: newly diagnosed GD, antithyroid drugs for less than 3 months. The TCR library was prepared using RNA isolated from PBMCs. These data were also filed under a second study, of T cells in Graves' hyperthyroidism and ophthalmopathy.

The origin of this receptor is a man aged 40-50 years with Graves disease. The source material was peripheral blood mononuclear cells (PBMCs), sampled at new diagnosis, from a patient treated with antithyroid drugs.

CDR3 sequence (DNA): TGTGCCAGCAGCCAAGATCTTACAGGGGGTCAGCCCCAGCATTTT. Its translation is CASSQDLTGGQPQHF. The V and J genes are TRBV3-1 and TRBJ1-5; 8 nucleotides match TRBD1. Germline CDR1 reads LGHDT; CDR2 reads YNNKEL (reference sequence). V was clipped by 0 bases and J by 6 bases; unmatched bases: 4. The CDR3 contains 15 residues.